This record covers a single TCR beta chain. These data belong to a study of T cell responses to AZD1222 COVID-19 vaccine. Overall study: The analysis combined second doses at about 4 or about 12 weeks.

Repertoires were generated with immunoSEQ multiplex PCR, while TCRdb's copy carries only in-frame clones and drops some. This table holds approximately 110,000 clones, roughly 90% found once. This CDR3 contains 13 residues. With 3 bases removed from V and 7 bases from J, the gap between germline ends came to 9 bases. Germline-derived CDR1 and CDR2 are MNHEY and SMNVEV (reference sequence). This specimen consisted of peripheral blood, obtained on day 0 of AZD1222 vaccination. V usage is TRBV27 and J usage is TRBJ1-4; D is uncertain. The clonotype was recovered from an adult in good health. The CDR3 region has the DNA TGTGCCAGCAGTTTGGAGCGGAGTGAAAAACTGTTTTTT. Amino acid sequence: CASSLERSEKLFF.